Listed below are T cell receptor beta chains from one sample, sequenced in a study of Ad26.COV2.S vaccination and SARS-CoV-2 variants. Clones were sequenced by immunoSEQ multiplex PCR, and TCRdb holds only the in-frame ones, with some missing. The table includes some 340,000 clones, 85% to 90% detected once. The material sequenced was peripheral blood, taken in a trial of Ad26.COV2.S vaccine versus placebo. The receptors derive from a person between 18 and 65 years old who received the Ad26.COV2.S COVID-19 vaccine or a placebo. CDR3s include the opening cysteine and the closing phenylalanine or tryptophan. The D gene is left open where the match is weak. Expanded clones are given a class, and other clones once, few, many or no size at all.

V	J	D	size	CDR3	DNA
TRBV27	TRBJ2-7	TRBD1	.	CASGLRRKTGGLEQYF	TGTGCCAGCGGGCTAAGGCGGAAAACAGGGGGACTCGAGCAGTACTTC
TRBV25-1	TRBJ1-6	.	once	CASSERWALHF	TGTGCCAGCAGTGAGCGTTGGGCTCTCCACTTT
TRBV5-1	TRBJ1-1	.	.	CASSSRGRVKNTEAFF	TGCGCCAGCAGCTCCCGGGGAAGGGTAAAAAACACTGAAGCTTTCTTT
TRBV4-3	TRBJ1-4	.	few	CASSQDGGRLGKLFF	TGCGCCAGCAGCCAAGATGGGGGCCGGCTCGGAAAACTGTTTTTT
TRBV15	TRBJ2-1	.	.	CATGRDTFF	TGTGCCACCGGAAGGGACACCTTCTTC
TRBV7-9	TRBJ1-6	.	.	CASAEKRGSANSPLHF	TGTGCCAGCGCCGAGAAAAGGGGGTCGGCCAATTCACCCCTCCACTTT
TRBV7-2	TRBJ2-5	.	.	CASSDLLGGSETQYF	TGTGCCAGCAGCGACCTGTTGGGGGGCAGTGAGACCCAGTACTTC
TRBV30	TRBJ1-5	TRBD1	.	CAWGTGVGQPQHF	TGTGCCTGGGGAACAGGGGTGGGTCAGCCCCAGCATTTT
TRBV7-2	TRBJ2-7	.	.	CASSPPEVYSLSYEQYF	TGTGCCAGCAGCCCCCCGGAAGTTTATTCACTCTCCTACGAGCAGTACTTC
TRBV6-5	TRBJ1-3	.	.	CASRSGTIATDTIYF	TGTGCCAGCAGGTCAGGGACAATCGCAACGGACACCATATATTTT
TRBV5-8	TRBJ1-5	TRBD1	.	CASSSGQGVVSNQPQHF	TGTGCCAGCAGCTCAGGACAGGGGGTGGTGAGCAATCAGCCCCAGCATTTT
TRBV4-1	TRBJ2-3	.	.	CASSQEKGVYGRSTDTQYF	TGCGCCAGCAGCCAAGAAAAGGGGGTTTATGGGCGGAGCACAGATACGCAGTATTTT
TRBV19	TRBJ2-3	TRBD2	once	CASSIEVAGGTDTQYF	TGTGCCAGTAGTATAGAAGTAGCGGGGGGCACAGATACGCAGTATTTT
TRBV7-2	TRBJ1-4	TRBD1	.	CASSSQGAGEKLFF	TGTGCCAGCAGCTCACAGGGGGCAGGTGAAAAACTGTTTTTT
TRBV5-6	TRBJ2-7	.	.	CASGGTSYEQYF	TGTGCCAGCGGGGGGACCTCCTACGAGCAGTACTTC
TRBV30	TRBJ2-3	.	.	CAWSVRGARGTQYF	TGTGCCTGGAGTGTACGGGGGGCTCGTGGTACGCAGTATTTT
TRBV18	TRBJ2-7	TRBD1	.	CASSPPGTAYEQYF	TGTGCCAGCTCACCCCCCGGGACAGCGTACGAGCAGTACTTC
TRBV5-1	TRBJ1-3	.	.	CASSLMGKSGNTIYF	TGCGCCAGCAGCCTCATGGGGAAATCTGGAAACACCATATATTTT
TRBV5-6	TRBJ2-5	TRBD1	.	CASSPNPTGGETQYF	TGTGCCAGCAGCCCGAACCCCACAGGGGGGGAGACCCAGTACTTC
TRBV4-2	TRBJ2-7	.	few	CASSQDWQGTYEQYF	TGTGCCAGCAGCCAAGATTGGCAGGGCACCTACGAGCAGTACTTC
TRBV12-3/TRBV12-4	TRBJ1-1	.	.	CASSLGGRSEAFF	TGTGCCAGCAGTTTAGGGGGTCGGTCTGAAGCTTTCTTT
TRBV10-3	TRBJ1-1	.	once	CAISESIPGGGGVAFF	TGTGCCATCAGTGAGTCGATCCCCGGGGGCGGCGGGGTGGCTTTCTTT
TRBV14	TRBJ1-1	.	.	CASALDLSSTEAFF	TGTGCCAGCGCCCTCGACTTATCCAGCACTGAAGCTTTCTTT